The clone carrying this TCR beta chain was detected ten times or more. The target antigen is unknown. V lost 2 bases to trimming and J lost 6 bases; unmatched junction nucleotides: 12. The CDR3 loop spans 16 amino acids. Germline lookup yields CDR1 DFQATT and CDR2 SNEGSKA (reference sequence). The record originates from a study of blood T cells in healthy people across ages. Study results and caveats: When set beside aged donors, long-lived donors presented more naive CD4+ cells and higher diversity. With naive T cell percentage, TCR beta diversity showed a strong correlation.

Alongside a J-beta primer mix, a sample-barcoded 5' primer served in a second PCR lasting about 6 to 12 cycles. TCRdb passed the 5' RACE reads through MiXCR, listing each CDR3 protein once. The sample yields 700,000 or so distinct CDR3 sequences, roughly 43% seen once. The TCR comes from an elderly man in good health. Sequencing input: blood. The chain combines TRBV20-1 with TRBJ2-1, with 8 positions matching TRBD2. CDR3 in DNA: TGCAGTGCTAGAAGCACCCGGGAGGGCCAGCTCAATGAGCAGTTCTTC. The encoded protein is CSARSTREGQLNEQFF.